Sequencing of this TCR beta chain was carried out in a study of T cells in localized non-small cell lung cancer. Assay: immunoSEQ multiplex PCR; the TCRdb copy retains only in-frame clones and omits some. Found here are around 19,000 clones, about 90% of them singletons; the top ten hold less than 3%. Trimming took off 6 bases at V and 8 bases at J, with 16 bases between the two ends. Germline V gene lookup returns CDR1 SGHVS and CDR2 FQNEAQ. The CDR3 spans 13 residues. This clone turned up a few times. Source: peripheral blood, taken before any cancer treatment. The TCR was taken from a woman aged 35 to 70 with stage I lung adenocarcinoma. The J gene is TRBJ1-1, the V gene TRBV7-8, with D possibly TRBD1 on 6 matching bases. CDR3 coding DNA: TGTGCCAGCAGAACCCCGTCGGACAGAGAAGCTTTCTTT. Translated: CASRTPSDREAFF. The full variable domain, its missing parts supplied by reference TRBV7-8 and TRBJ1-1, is GAGVSQSPRYKVAKRGQDVALRCDPISGHVSLFWYQQALGQGPEFLTYFQNEAQLDKSGLPSDRFFAERPEGSVSTLKIQRTQQEDSAVYLCASRTPSDREAFFGQGTRLTVV.